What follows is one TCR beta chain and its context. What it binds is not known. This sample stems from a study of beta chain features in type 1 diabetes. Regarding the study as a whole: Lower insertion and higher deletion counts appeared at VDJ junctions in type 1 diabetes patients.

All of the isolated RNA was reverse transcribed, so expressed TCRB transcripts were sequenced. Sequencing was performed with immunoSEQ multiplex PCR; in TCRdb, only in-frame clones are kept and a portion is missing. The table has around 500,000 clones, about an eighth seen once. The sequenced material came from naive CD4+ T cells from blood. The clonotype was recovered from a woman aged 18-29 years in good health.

The CDR3 reads CASSITDSGYGYTF. The CDR3 nucleotides read TGTGCCAGTAGTATAACCGACAGTGGCTATGGCTACACCTTC. The chain joins TRBV19 to TRBJ1-2; maybe TRBD1 (5 bases). CDR1 and CDR2 from the germline V gene are LNHDA and SQIVND (reference sequence). This CDR3 spans 14 amino acids. Trimming stripped 2 bases from V and 4 bases from J, with 11 bases between.